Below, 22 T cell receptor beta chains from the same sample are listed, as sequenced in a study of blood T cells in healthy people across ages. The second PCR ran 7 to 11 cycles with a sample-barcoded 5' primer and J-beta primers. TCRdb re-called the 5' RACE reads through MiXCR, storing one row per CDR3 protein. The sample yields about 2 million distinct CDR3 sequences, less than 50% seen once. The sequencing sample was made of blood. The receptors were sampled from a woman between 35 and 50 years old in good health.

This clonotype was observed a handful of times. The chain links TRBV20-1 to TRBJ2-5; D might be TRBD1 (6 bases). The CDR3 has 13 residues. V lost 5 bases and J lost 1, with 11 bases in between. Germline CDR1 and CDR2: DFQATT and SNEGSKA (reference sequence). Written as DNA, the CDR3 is TGCAGTGCTGGTGACAGGTTCCAAGAGACCCAGTACTTC. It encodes CSAGDRFQETQYF.

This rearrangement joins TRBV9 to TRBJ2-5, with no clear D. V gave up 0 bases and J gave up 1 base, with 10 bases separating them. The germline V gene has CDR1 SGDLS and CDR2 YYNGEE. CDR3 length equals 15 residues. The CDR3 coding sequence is TGTGCCAGCAGCGTAGACCTGGGTGGCCAAGAGACCCAGTACTTC. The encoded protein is CASSVDLGGQETQYF.

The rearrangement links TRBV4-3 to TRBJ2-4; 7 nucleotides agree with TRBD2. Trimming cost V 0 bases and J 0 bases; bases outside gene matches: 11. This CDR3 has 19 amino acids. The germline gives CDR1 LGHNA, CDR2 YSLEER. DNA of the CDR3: TGCGCCAGCAGCCAAGAGGTTGGGGCGGGGGAGGTAGCCAAAAACATTCAGTACTTC. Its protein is CASSQEVGAGEVAKNIQYF.

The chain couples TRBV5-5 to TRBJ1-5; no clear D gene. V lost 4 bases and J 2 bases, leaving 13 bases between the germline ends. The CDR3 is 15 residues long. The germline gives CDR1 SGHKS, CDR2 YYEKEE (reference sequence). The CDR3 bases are TGTGCCAGCAGCGACACCCCAGCACGCAATCAGCCCCAGCATTTT. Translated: CASSDTPARNQPQHF.

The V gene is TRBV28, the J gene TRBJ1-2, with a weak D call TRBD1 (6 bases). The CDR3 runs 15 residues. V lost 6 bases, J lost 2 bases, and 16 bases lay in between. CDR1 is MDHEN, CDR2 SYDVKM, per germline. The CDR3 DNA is TGTGCCAGCAGCTCAGGGGCCTATGCAAACTATGGCTACACCTTC. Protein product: CASSSGAYANYGYTF.

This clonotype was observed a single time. CDR3 DNA: TGTGCCAGCAGTTTCGCTCGCGGGGTGCCCAGAACCTCAGAGACCCAGTACTTC. This sequence encodes CASSFARGVPRTSETQYF. V and J are TRBV28 and TRBJ2-7, with a possible D match to TRBD2 (6 bases). The end of the DNA fits TRBJ2-5 better, so the J call may be wrong. The CDR3 has 18 amino acids. Germline V CDR1 and CDR2: MDHEN, SYDVKM.

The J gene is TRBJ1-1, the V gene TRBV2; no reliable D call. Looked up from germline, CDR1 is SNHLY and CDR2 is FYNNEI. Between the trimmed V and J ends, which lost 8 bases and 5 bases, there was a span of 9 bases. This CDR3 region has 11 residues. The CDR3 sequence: CASVWQTEAFF. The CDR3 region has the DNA TGTGCCAGCGTGTGGCAGACTGAAGCTTTCTTT.

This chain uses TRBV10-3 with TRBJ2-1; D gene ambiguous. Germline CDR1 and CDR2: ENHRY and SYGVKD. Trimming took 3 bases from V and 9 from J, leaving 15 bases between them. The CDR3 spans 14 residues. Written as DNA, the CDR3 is TGTGCCATCAGTGATCGAGCTTCTGCTAGTGAGCAGTTCTTC. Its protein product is CAISDRASASEQFF.

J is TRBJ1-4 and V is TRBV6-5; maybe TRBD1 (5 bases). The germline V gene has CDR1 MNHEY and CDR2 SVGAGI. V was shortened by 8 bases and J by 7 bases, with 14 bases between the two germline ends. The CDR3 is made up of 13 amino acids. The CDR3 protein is CASRAGGGEKLFF. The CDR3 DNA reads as TGTGCCAGCCGGGCGGGCGGGGGTGAAAAACTGTTTTTT.

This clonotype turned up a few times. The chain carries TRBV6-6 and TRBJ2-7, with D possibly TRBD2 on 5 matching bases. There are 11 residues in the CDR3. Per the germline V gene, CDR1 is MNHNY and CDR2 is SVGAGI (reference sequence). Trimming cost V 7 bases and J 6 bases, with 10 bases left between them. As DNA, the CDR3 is TGTGCCAGCAATACCCGGGGCGAGCAGTACTTC. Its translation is CASNTRGEQYF.

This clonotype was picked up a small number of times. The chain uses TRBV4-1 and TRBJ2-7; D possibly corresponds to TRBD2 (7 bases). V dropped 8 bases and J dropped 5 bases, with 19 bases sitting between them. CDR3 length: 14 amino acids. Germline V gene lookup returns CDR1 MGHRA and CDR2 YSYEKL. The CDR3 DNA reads TGCGCCAGCCACTTATTGGGGGCGGGAGACGAGCAGTACTTC. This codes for CASHLLGAGDEQYF.

In DNA, the CDR3 is TGTGCCAGCAGCAGACGGCAGGGAATTCTAACTGAAGCTTTCTTT. This gives the protein CASSRRQGILTEAFF. The chain links TRBV3-1 to TRBJ1-1; weak D call: TRBD1 (5 bases). V was pared by 5 bases and J by 5 bases, with 18 bases between. This CDR3 is built from 15 residues. Germline values: CDR1 LGHDT, CDR2 YNNKEL (reference sequence).

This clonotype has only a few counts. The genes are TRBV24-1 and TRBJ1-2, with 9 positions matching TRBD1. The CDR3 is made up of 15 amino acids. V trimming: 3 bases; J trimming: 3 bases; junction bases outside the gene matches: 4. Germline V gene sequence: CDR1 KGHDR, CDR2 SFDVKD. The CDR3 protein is CATSDPGQGDYGYTF. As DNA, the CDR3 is TGTGCCACCAGTGATCCGGGACAGGGCGACTATGGCTACACCTTC.

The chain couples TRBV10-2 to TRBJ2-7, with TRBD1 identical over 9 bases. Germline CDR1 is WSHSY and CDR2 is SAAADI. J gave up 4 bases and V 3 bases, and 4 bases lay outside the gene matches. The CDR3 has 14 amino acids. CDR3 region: CASSEQGARYEQYF. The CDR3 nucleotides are TGCGCCAGCAGTGAACAGGGGGCCAGGTACGAGCAGTACTTC.

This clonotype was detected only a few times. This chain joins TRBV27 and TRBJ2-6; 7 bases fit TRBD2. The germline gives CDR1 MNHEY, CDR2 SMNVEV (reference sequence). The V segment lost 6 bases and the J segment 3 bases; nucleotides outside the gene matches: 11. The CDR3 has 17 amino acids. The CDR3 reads CASRPRDGGIGANVLTF. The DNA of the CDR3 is TGTGCCAGCAGGCCAAGGGACGGGGGGATTGGGGCCAACGTCCTGACTTTC.

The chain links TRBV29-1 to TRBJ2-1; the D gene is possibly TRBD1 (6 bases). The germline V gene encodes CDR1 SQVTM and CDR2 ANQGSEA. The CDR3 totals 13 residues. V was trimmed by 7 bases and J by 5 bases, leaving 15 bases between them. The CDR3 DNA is TGCAGCGGCGATGACAGGACCCACAATGAGCAGTTCTTC. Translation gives CSGDDRTHNEQFF.

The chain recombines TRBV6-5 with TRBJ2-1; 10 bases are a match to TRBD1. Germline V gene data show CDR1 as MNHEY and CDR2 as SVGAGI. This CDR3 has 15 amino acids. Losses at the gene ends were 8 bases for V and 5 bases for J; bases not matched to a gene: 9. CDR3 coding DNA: TGTGCCAGCGGATATTCGGGACAGGGGAACAATGAGCAGTTCTTC. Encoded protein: CASGYSGQGNNEQFF.

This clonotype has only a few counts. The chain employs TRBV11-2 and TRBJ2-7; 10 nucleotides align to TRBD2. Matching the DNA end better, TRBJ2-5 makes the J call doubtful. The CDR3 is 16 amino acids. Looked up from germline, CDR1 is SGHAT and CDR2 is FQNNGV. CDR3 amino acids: CASSLYSSAGGKTQYF. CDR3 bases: TGTGCCAGCAGCTTATACTCATCAGCGGGGGGGAAGACCCAGTACTTC.

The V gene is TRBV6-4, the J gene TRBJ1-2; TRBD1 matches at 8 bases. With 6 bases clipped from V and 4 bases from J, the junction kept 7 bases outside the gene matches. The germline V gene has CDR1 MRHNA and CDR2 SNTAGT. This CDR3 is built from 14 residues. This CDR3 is CASSQDRVGYGYTF. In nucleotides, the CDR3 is TGTGCCAGCAGCCAGGACAGGGTGGGCTATGGCTACACCTTC.

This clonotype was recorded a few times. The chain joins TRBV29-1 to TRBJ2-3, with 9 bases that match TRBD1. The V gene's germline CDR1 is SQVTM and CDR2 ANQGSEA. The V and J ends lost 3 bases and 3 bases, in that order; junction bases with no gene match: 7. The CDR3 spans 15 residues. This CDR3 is CSVDPGQGRTDTQYF. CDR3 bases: TGCAGCGTTGACCCGGGACAGGGACGTACAGATACGCAGTATTTT.

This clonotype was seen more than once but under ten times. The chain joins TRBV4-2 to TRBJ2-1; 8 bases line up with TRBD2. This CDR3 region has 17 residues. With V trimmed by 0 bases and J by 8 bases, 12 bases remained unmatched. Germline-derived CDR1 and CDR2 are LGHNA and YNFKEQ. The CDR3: CASSQDSGGAVGDEQFF. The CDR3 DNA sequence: TGTGCCAGCAGCCAAGATTCCGGGGGGGCCGTCGGTGATGAGCAGTTCTTC.

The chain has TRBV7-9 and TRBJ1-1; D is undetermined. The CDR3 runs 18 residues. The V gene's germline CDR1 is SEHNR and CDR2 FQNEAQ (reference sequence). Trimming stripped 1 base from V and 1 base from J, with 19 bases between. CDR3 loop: CASSLGRARDTTNTEAFF. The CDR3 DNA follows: TGTGCCAGCAGCTTAGGACGCGCCCGGGATACGACGAACACTGAAGCTTTCTTT.